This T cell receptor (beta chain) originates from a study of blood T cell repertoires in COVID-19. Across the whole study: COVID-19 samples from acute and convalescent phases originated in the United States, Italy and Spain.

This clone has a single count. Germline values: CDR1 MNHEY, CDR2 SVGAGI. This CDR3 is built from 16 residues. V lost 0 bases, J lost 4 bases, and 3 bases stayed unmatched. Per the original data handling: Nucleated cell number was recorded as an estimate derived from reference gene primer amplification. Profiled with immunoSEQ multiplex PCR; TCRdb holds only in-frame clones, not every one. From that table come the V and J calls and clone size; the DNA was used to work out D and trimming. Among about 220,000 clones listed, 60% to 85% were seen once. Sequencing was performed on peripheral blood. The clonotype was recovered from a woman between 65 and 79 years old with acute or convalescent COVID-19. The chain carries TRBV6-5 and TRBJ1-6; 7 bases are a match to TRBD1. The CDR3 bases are TGTGCCAGCAGTTACTCCCAACAGGGGTATAATTCACCCCTCCACTTT. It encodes CASSYSQQGYNSPLHF.